The clone carrying this T cell receptor (beta chain) was seen just once. Its antigen is not known. The CDR3 length is 14 residues. V was shortened by 3 bases and J by 1 base, with 7 bases between the two germline ends. Germline lookup yields CDR1 SSHAT and CDR2 FNYEAQ (reference sequence). The source of the sample is a study of OX40 agonist ivuxolimab in advanced cancers. Overall study results and limits: In CD8+ T cells, expanded clones were on average more numerous than in CD4+. CD4+ and CD8+ blood T cells expanded clonally by week 6 at 0.1 to 3.0 mg/kg.

Libraries were prepared by immunoSEQ multiplex PCR; TCRdb keeps only in-frame clonotypes and omits some of them. The sample includes approximately 69,000 clones, about three quarters of them seen just once. The sequence was collected from an adult with an advanced solid tumor such as melanoma, head and neck, liver or kidney cancer. This specimen was CD4+ or CD8+ T cells sorted from blood, taken in a trial of the OX40 agonist ivuxolimab. The rearrangement joins TRBV7-7 to TRBJ2-4, with D possibly matching TRBD1 (5 bases). The CDR3 reads CASSFRGAKNIQYF. In DNA form, the CDR3 reads TGTGCCAGCAGCTTTAGGGGCGCCAAAAACATTCAGTACTTC. Full variable domain (remainder filled in from reference TRBV7-7 and TRBJ2-4): GAGVSQSPRYKVTKRGQDVTLRCDPISSHATLYWYQQALGQGPEFLTYFNYEAQPDKSGLPSDRFSAERPEGSISTLTIQRTEQRDSAMYRCASSFRGAKNIQYFGAGTRLSVL.